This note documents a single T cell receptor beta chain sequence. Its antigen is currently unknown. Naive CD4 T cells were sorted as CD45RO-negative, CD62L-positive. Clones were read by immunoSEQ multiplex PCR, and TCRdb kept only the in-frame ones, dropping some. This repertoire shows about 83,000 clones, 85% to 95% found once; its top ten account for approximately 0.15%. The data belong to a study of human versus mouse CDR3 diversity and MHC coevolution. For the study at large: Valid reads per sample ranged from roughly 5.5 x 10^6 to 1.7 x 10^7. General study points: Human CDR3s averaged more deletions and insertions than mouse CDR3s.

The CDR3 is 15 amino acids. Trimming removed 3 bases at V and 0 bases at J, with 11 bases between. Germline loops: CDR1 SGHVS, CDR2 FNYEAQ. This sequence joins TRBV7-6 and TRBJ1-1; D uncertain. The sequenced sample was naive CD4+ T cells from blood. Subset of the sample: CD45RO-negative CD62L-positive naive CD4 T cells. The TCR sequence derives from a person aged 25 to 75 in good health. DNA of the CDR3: TGTGCCAGCAGCTTGCGGGCTTCCATGAACACTGAAGCTTTCTTT. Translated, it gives CASSLRASMNTEAFF.